Presented here are 26 T cell receptor beta chains from one specimen sequenced in a study of T cell responses to AZD1222 COVID-19 vaccine. Assay used: immunoSEQ multiplex PCR; TCRdb lists only in-frame clones, some missing. The table records about 120,000 clones, roughly 88% of them present only once. The source was peripheral blood, collected on day 0 of MenACWY control vaccination. These receptors were collected from an adult in good health.

This chain joins TRBV5-4 and TRBJ2-7; TRBD1 agrees at 11 bases. The CDR3 totals 15 residues. Germline V gene data show CDR1 as SGHNT and CDR2 as YYREEE (reference sequence). The J segment lost 3 bases and the V segment lost 4 bases, leaving 6 bases of the junction unmatched. CDR3 nucleotides: TGTGCCAGCAGCCCCGGACAGGGGGCGCACTACGAGCAGTACTTC. Translation: CASSPGQGAHYEQYF.

The chain combines TRBV2 with TRBJ1-2; no firm D call. CDR1 and CDR2 (germline): SNHLY, FYNNEI. The CDR3 loop spans 16 amino acids. The V end was cut by 5 bases, the J end by 3 bases, with 19 bases between. CDR3 amino acids: CASSPRLVPSDYGYTF. In nucleotides, the CDR3 is TGTGCCAGCAGTCCCCGACTGGTCCCCTCTGACTATGGCTACACCTTC.

V gene TRBV6-1 combines with J gene TRBJ1-2; 8 bases are shared with TRBD1. Trimming removed 3 bases from V and 8 bases from J; junction bases left unmatched: 11. The V gene's germline CDR1 is MNHNS and CDR2 SASEGT. This CDR3 spans 15 amino acids. DNA for the CDR3: TGTGCCAGCAGTGAGCCCCCAACAGGGGGAGGCGGCTACACCTTC. Its translation is CASSEPPTGGGGYTF.

The genes are TRBV18 and TRBJ2-3, with 10 bases matching TRBD1. Germline V gene lookup returns CDR1 KGHSH and CDR2 LQKENI. Unmatched junction bases numbered 2, after V lost 3 bases and J lost 2 bases. The CDR3 contains 15 residues. The CDR3 DNA follows: TGTGCCAGCTCACCGACAGGGGGCTACACAGATACGCAGTATTTT. It is translated as CASSPTGGYTDTQYF. The whole variable domain, remainder taken from reference TRBV18 and TRBJ2-3, is NAGVMQNPRHLVRRRGQEARLRCSPMKGHSHVYWYRQLPEEGLKFMVYLQKENIIDESGMPKERFSAEFPKEGPSILRIQQVVRGDSAAYFCASSPTGGYTDTQYFGPGTRLTVL.

The chain uses TRBV4-1 and TRBJ1-3, with D hard to call. Germline CDR1 MGHRA, CDR2 YSYEKL. Trimming took 0 bases from V and 1 from J, leaving 10 bases between them. The CDR3 has 16 residues. The CDR3 DNA reads TGCGCCAGCAGCCAAGATTGGACCCTTTCTGGAAACACCATATATTTT. Amino acid sequence: CASSQDWTLSGNTIYF.

This chain links TRBV6-5 with TRBJ1-1; D remains unclear. V gave up 0 bases and J gave up 1 base, with 9 bases separating them. The CDR3 is 15 residues long. Germline values: CDR1 MNHEY, CDR2 SVGAGI. This chain's CDR3 is CASSYSIWGNTEAFF. The DNA for the CDR3 is TGTGCCAGCAGTTACTCGATCTGGGGGAACACTGAAGCTTTCTTT.

V is TRBV5-1 and J is TRBJ2-3; 16 bases agree with TRBD2. The CDR3 sequence is 20 residues long. CDR1 and CDR2 (germline): SGHRS, YFSETQ. The junction had 10 bases not matched to a gene; V was cut back by 2 bases and J by 1 base. The CDR3: CASSLPGTSGRAGGTDTQYF. The CDR3 DNA reads TGCGCCAGCAGCTTACCGGGGACTAGCGGGAGGGCCGGTGGCACAGATACGCAGTATTTT.

The genes are TRBV7-3 and TRBJ1-3; 7 bases map to TRBD1. This CDR3 has 15 residues. Germline lookup yields CDR1 SGHTA and CDR2 FQGTGA. Trimming removed 2 bases from V and 4 bases from J; junction bases left unmatched: 5. DNA for the CDR3: TGTGCCAGCAGCTTATCCACAGGGGTAGGAAACACCATATATTTT. Residues: CASSLSTGVGNTIYF. The full variable domain, with the rest looked up from reference TRBV7-3 and TRBJ1-3, is GAGVSQTPSNKVTEKGKYVELRCDPISGHTALYWYRQSLGQGPEFLIYFQGTGAADDSGLPNDRFFAVRPEGSVSTLKIQRTERGDSAVYLCASSLSTGVGNTIYFGEGSWLTVV.

The rearrangement uses TRBV10-2 and TRBJ1-1, with 7 bases matching TRBD1. The V segment lost 2 bases and the J segment 1 base; nucleotides outside the gene matches: 10. CDR3 size: 17 residues. The germline gives CDR1 WSHSY, CDR2 SAAADI. DNA of the CDR3: TGCGCCAGCAGTGAGAGGATCGGGACAGCCCGGAACACTGAAGCTTTCTTT. It is translated as CASSERIGTARNTEAFF.

The J gene is TRBJ1-2, the V gene TRBV7-9; D is ambiguous. CDR1 is SEHNR, CDR2 FQNEAQ, per germline (reference sequence). V was shortened by 5 bases and J by 0 bases, with 10 bases between the two germline ends. This CDR3 spans 14 amino acids. For the CDR3, the DNA is TGTGCCAGCAGCGAGAGGAGTTCTAACTATGGCTACACCTTC. Protein product: CASSERSSNYGYTF.

This sequence joins TRBV28 and TRBJ2-1, with 7 nucleotides matching TRBD2. CDR1 is MDHEN and CDR2 is SYDVKM in the germline V gene. V lost 3 bases to trimming and J lost 11 bases; unmatched junction nucleotides: 10. The CDR3 has 14 residues. In nucleotides, the CDR3 is TGTGCCAGCAGTTTGGAGGCGGGAGCAGGTCAGCAGTTCTTC. It encodes CASSLEAGAGQQFF.

V usage is TRBV19 and J usage is TRBJ1-5, with D uncertain. This CDR3 region has 14 residues. V lost 6 bases, J lost 6 bases, and 15 bases lay in between. CDR1 is LNHDA, CDR2 SQIVND, per germline (reference sequence). This CDR3 is CASSRGEATQPQHF. The CDR3 DNA reads TGTGCCAGTAGCCGCGGGGAGGCAACTCAGCCCCAGCATTTT.

The chain links TRBV27 to TRBJ2-2; 7 bases are shared with TRBD2. The J segment lost 4 bases and the V segment lost 11 bases, leaving 13 bases of the junction unmatched. This CDR3 region has 15 residues. Germline V gene sequence: CDR1 MNHEY, CDR2 SMNVEV (reference sequence). The CDR3 DNA sequence: TGTGCCCGCCCGTCGGGGGGAGGGTTCACCGGGGAGCTGTTTTTT. Translated, it gives CARPSGGGFTGELFF.

The chain is built from TRBV6-1 and TRBJ1-1; TRBD1 aligns across 9 bases. This CDR3 is 16 amino acids long. V trimming: 4 bases; J trimming: 6 bases; junction bases outside the gene matches: 12. Germline V gene sequence: CDR1 MNHNS, CDR2 SASEGT. As DNA, the CDR3 is TGTGCCAGCAGTGCTAGCGGGACAGGGAAAAGGGCTGAAGCTTTCTTT. Translated: CASSASGTGKRAEAFF.

CDR3 coding DNA: TGTGCCAGCAGCTTAAAGTGGGGGGATGAAAAACTGTTTTTT. Translation: CASSLKWGDEKLFF. The genes are TRBV7-2 and TRBJ1-4; weak D call: TRBD1 (5 bases). Germline CDR1 SGHTA, CDR2 FQGNSA. The CDR3 runs 14 residues. V lost 2 bases to trimming and J lost 6 bases, with 10 bases between them.

The chain employs TRBV6-6 and TRBJ2-7; 8 nucleotides line up with TRBD1. Trimming cost V 7 bases and J 5 bases; bases outside gene matches: 7. This CDR3 has 13 residues. The germline V gene encodes CDR1 MNHNY and CDR2 SVGAGI (reference sequence). The CDR3 here is CASIDDRGHEQYF. In nucleotides, the CDR3 is TGTGCCAGCATCGACGACAGGGGTCACGAGCAGTACTTC.

The chain couples TRBV28 to TRBJ1-5; D is unresolved. Looked up from germline, CDR1 is MDHEN and CDR2 is SYDVKM. The CDR3 runs to 14 residues. Deletions cut 8 bases from V and 3 bases from J, with 14 bases between. CDR3 DNA sequence: TGTGCCAGCGCAGTCGGAGGTAACAATCAGCCCCAGCATTTT. This codes for CASAVGGNNQPQHF.

This clone was found a few times. One end of the junction is discordant with germline, which a read error may explain. The chain couples TRBV6-4 to TRBJ2-1; the match to TRBD1 covers 8 bases. Germline V gene data show CDR1 as MRHNA and CDR2 as SNTAGT. There are 11 residues in the CDR3. CDR3 protein: CASSDGDRPIF. CDR3 nucleotide sequence: TGTGCCAGCAGTGACGGGGACAGGCCCATCTTC.

The chain couples TRBV15 to TRBJ2-2, with D uncertain. The CDR3 is 13 amino acids. Trimming took off 8 bases at V and 4 bases at J, with 11 bases between the two ends. CDR1 LNHNV and CDR2 YYDKDF come from the germline V gene (reference sequence). The CDR3 coding sequence is TGTGCCACCGCTCGACCTAGCACCGGGGAGCTGTTTTTT. This encodes CATARPSTGELFF.

This CDR3 is CASSFQGVPYEQYF. The CDR3 DNA reads as TGCGCCAGCAGCTTCCAGGGGGTCCCCTACGAGCAGTACTTC. The chain joins TRBV5-1 to TRBJ2-7; 7 bases map to TRBD1. The CDR3 spans 14 residues. Germline CDR1 SGHRS, CDR2 YFSETQ. Trimming at V came to 2 bases and at J to 2 bases, leaving 4 bases not matched to a gene.

This clone was detected only once. CDR3 bases: TGTGCCAGCAGCAGAACCGGGACCTCAAATACGCAGTATTTT. This sequence encodes CASSRTGTSNTQYF. The gene calls are TRBV28 and TRBJ2-3; either TRBD1 or TRBD2 may fit D (5 bases each). Germline V gives CDR1 MDHEN, CDR2 SYDVKM. The CDR3 has 14 residues. V lost 6 bases, J lost 7 bases, and 17 bases lay in between. The entire variable domain, with the rest obtained from reference TRBV28 and TRBJ2-3, is as follows: DVKVTQSSRYLVKRTGEKVFLECVQDMDHENMFWYRQDPGLGLRLIYFSYDVKMKEKGDIPEGYSVSREKKERFSLILESASTNQTSMYLCASSRTGTSNTQYFGPGTRLTVL.

This sequence joins TRBV7-2 and TRBJ2-4; a possible D gene is TRBD2 (5 bases). Germline loops: CDR1 SGHTA, CDR2 FQGNSA. Trimming took 1 base from V and 9 from J, leaving 13 bases between them. This CDR3 comprises 14 residues. CDR3 coding DNA: TGTGCCAGCAGCTTAGTTGGGAGCTTGGGCATTCAGTACTTC. Protein sequence: CASSLVGSLGIQYF.

The chain joins TRBV9 to TRBJ2-3; 10 bases line up with TRBD2. The CDR3 covers 19 residues. Germline V gene sequence: CDR1 SGDLS, CDR2 YYNGEE. Trimming took 2 bases from V and 1 from J; bases not matched to a gene: 13. The CDR3 loop reads CASSVGLAGVGSGTDTQYF. CDR3 DNA: TGTGCCAGCAGCGTCGGGCTAGCGGGAGTTGGTTCGGGCACAGATACGCAGTATTTT.

The CDR3 region has the DNA TGTGCCAGCAGCTCAGCCGGGGGTAGCAATGAAAAACTGTTTTTT. Amino acids: CASSSAGGSNEKLFF. This rearrangement joins TRBV11-2 to TRBJ1-4; D perhaps matches TRBD1 (5 bases). V was shortened by 4 bases and J by 5 bases, with 14 bases between the two germline ends. The CDR3 has 15 amino acids. Germline V gene lookup returns CDR1 SGHAT and CDR2 FQNNGV.

The genes are TRBV7-7 and TRBJ1-4; 7 positions match TRBD1. In germline, CDR1 is SSHAT, CDR2 FNYEAQ (reference sequence). V dropped 6 bases and J dropped 3; count of bases not matched to a gene: 4. The CDR3 has 14 residues. The CDR3 protein is CASSSGQPNEKLFF. CDR3 coding DNA: TGTGCCAGCAGTTCGGGACAGCCTAATGAAAAACTGTTTTTT.

The chain has TRBV9 and TRBJ1-4, with D possibly matching TRBD1 (6 bases). The CDR3 is 16 residues long. In germline, CDR1 is SGDLS, CDR2 YYNGEE. V shed 3 bases and J shed 3 bases, with 15 bases lying between them. The CDR3 DNA is TGTGCCAGCAGCGGGGGGACACCTACGCCTAATGAAAAACTGTTTTTT. This encodes CASSGGTPTPNEKLFF. The full variable domain, completed using reference TRBV9 and TRBJ1-4, is DSGVTQTPKHLITATGQRVTLRCSPRSGDLSVYWYQQSLDQGLQFLIQYYNGEERAKGNILERFSAQQFPDLHSELNLSSLELGDSALYFCASSGGTPTPNEKLFFGSGTQLSVL.